The source of this T cell receptor beta chain is a study of graft-versus-host responses after intestinal transplantation. Overall study findings and caveats: Patients with graft-donor T cell macrochimerism had high graft-versus-host to host-versus-graft clonal ratios in allografts. Recipient marrow contained GvH clones, some of which appeared first in ileum or blood.

Turning to this clone: Its specificity is not known.

Only in-frame clones appear in the TCRdb table, and some are missing; sequencing was by immunoSEQ multiplex PCR. The sample shows about 88,000 clones, around 93% of them seen only once. Germline lookup yields CDR1 LNHDA and CDR2 SQIVND (reference sequence). The CDR3 runs to 17 residues. With V trimmed by 3 bases and J by 3 bases, 6 bases remained unmatched. The V call is TRBV19, the J call TRBJ2-5, with 14 bases fitting TRBD2. This sample comprised unstimulated CD4+ T cells sorted from spleen or lymph node cells, obtained before transplant. This receptor was obtained from a human donor who was the organ donor for an intestinal transplant. The DNA of the CDR3 is TGTGCCAGTAGTATGACTAGCGGGAGGGGTTTTAAAGAGACCCAGTACTTC. Amino acid sequence: CASSMTSGRGFKETQYF.